This entry describes one TCR beta chain. This specimen belongs to a study of T-cell reconstitution after alpha-beta-depleted transplantation in children. For TCRbeta, the library was prepared with unique molecular identifiers. TCRdb analysed the PCR reads with MiXCR anew, one entry per CDR3 protein. The data contain roughly 590,000 distinct CDR3 sequences, over 15% of them singletons. This CDR3 spans 17 amino acids. The sample was PBMCs from the stem cell graft donor, taken from the stem cell graft. The chain carries TRBV21-1 and TRBJ2-7; TRBD2 is the table's D call and was not checked against the DNA. TRBV21-1 is a listed pseudogene. The clonotype comes from a human donor who donated a stem cell graft to a child with acute myeloid leukemia. CDR3 sequence (DNA): TGTGCCAGCAGCGAGGACAGAGCCCATCCCTCTACGAACGAGCAGTACGTC. This translates into CASSEDRAHPSTNEQYV.